What follows are 6 T cell receptor beta chains derived from one specimen sequenced in a study of HIV-infected patients and healthy controls. TCRdb ran MiXCR on the 5' RACE reads and lists one entry per CDR3 protein. The repertoire holds under 70,000 distinct CDR3 sequences, with 19% as singletons. Sequences were obtained from CD4+ T cells from blood. All receptors derive from a human donor in good health.

As for this clonotype: Just one base apart from a much larger clone, this may be a read error. The chain uses TRBV29-1 and TRBJ2-3; TRBD2 matches at 13 bases. Germline V gene sequence: CDR1 SQVTM, CDR2 ANQGSEA. J gave up 6 bases and V 7 bases, and 10 bases lay outside the gene matches. This CDR3 comprises 15 residues. The DNA for the CDR3 is TGCAGCGCGGGAACTAGCGGGGGGGCCTACGATACGCAGTATTTT. Residues: CSAGTSGGAYDTQYF.

CDR3 DNA sequence: TGTGCCAGCAGCCAGGGACAGGGGGCGCGCAATCAGCCCCAGCATTTT. Protein sequence: CASSQGQGARNQPQHF. The rearrangement links TRBV5-6 to TRBJ1-5; 12 nucleotides align to TRBD1. CDR1 is SGHDT, CDR2 YYEEEE, per germline. With V trimmed by 4 bases and J by 2 bases, 4 bases remained unmatched. The CDR3 is 16 amino acids.

This clonotype was seen only a few times. The rearrangement links TRBV7-2 to TRBJ2-7; 9 positions match TRBD1. CDR3 length: 15 residues. J gave up 5 bases and V 4 bases, and 9 bases lay outside the gene matches. Germline V gene lookup returns CDR1 SGHTA and CDR2 FQGNSA. CDR3 coding DNA: TGTGCCAGCAGCTCAATAACAGGGGGCGTGGACGAGCAGTACTTC. Its protein is CASSSITGGVDEQYF.

This clonotype occurred many times. The V gene is TRBV7-9, the J gene TRBJ1-2, with TRBD1 as a possible D gene (6 bases). The germline CDR1 and CDR2 sequences are SEHNR and FQNEAQ (reference sequence). V was pared by 5 bases and J by 4 bases, with 17 bases between. CDR3 length: 15 amino acids. In DNA form, the CDR3 reads TGTGCCAGCAGCGTTGGACAGCGCTTTGTCTATGGCTACACCTTC. It specifies CASSVGQRFVYGYTF.

The table lists this clonotype with a few counts. The V call is TRBV11-2, the J call TRBJ2-7; D might be TRBD2 (6 bases). CDR1 is SGHAT, CDR2 FQNNGV, per germline. The CDR3 has 15 residues. Trimming took 1 base from V and 2 from J, leaving 12 bases between them. The CDR3 reads CASSLVGGIAYEQYF. The CDR3 nucleotides read TGTGCCAGCAGCTTAGTTGGAGGGATAGCCTACGAGCAGTACTTC.

This clonotype was found a few times. The rearrangement uses TRBV30 and TRBJ2-3; D possibly corresponds to TRBD2 (6 bases). CDR3 length equals 12 residues. Between the trimmed V and J ends, which lost 0 bases and 10 bases, there was a span of 11 bases. Germline V lookup: CDR1 GTSNPN, CDR2 SVGIG (reference sequence). CDR3 sequence reads: CAWSVLREAQYF. The CDR3 bases are TGTGCCTGGAGTGTACTTAGGGAGGCGCAGTATTTT.